This TCR beta chain was observed in a study of blood T cell repertoires in COVID-19. In the original processing: Amplification of reference gene primers was used by the study to estimate nucleated cell counts. Generated by immunoSEQ multiplex PCR, the TCRdb table keeps only in-frame clones and is missing some. V, J and clone size are taken as reported in that table, and D and trimming were inferred from the DNA itself. Among 490,000 or so clones listed, 70% to 90% were seen once. V was trimmed by 0 bases and J by 7 bases, leaving 16 bases between them. Germline V gene sequence: CDR1 SGDLS, CDR2 YYNGEE. The CDR3 is 16 amino acids. Participants spanned ages about 18 to 100 years and resided in roughly 26 US areas. Cohort 3 donors were reported recovered after two negative PCRs, clearance, or symptom resolution.

This receptor was taken from a woman in her sixties or seventies who had recovered from COVID-19. V and J are TRBV9 and TRBJ1-4; no clear D. Material for sequencing was PBMCs or T cells enriched from blood (not recorded which). CDR3 coding DNA: TGTGCCAGCAGCGTAGGACGTTATGGAGGGCGTGAAAAACTGTTTTTT. Protein sequence: CASSVGRYGGREKLFF.